This T cell receptor beta chain came from a study of blood T cell repertoires in COVID-19. CDR3 length: 11 residues. V dropped 1 base and J dropped 8 bases, with 8 bases sitting between them. Germline CDR1 is DFQATT and CDR2 is SNEGSKA (reference sequence). Authors' data handling: Estimated nucleated cell counts came from reference gene primer amplification. Libraries were prepared by immunoSEQ multiplex PCR; TCRdb keeps only in-frame clonotypes and omits some of them. Clonal size and the V and J genes are those of that table, whereas D and trimming came from the DNA. Here the sample spans about 240,000 clones, roughly four fifths being singletons.

The origin of this receptor is a woman under 30 with acute or convalescent COVID-19. The sequencing sample was made of peripheral blood. V gene TRBV20-1 combines with J gene TRBJ1-2; no clear D. The CDR3 region is CSARGLQGYTF. The CDR3 bases are TGCAGTGCTAGAGGCCTACAGGGCTACACCTTC.